These 28 T cell receptor beta chains originate from one sample sequenced in a study of cytomegalovirus exposure and HLA in healthy donors. PCR was performed using 60 Vbeta and 13 Jbeta primers. Profiled with immunoSEQ multiplex PCR; TCRdb holds only in-frame clones, not every one. The data show 100,000 or so clones, with roughly four fifths seen just once and over 3% held by the top ten. The sequencing input was PBMCs. These receptors were obtained from a man aged 35 to 55 in good health and CMV-seronegative.

Only one count was recorded for this clone. The chain is built from TRBV10-3 and TRBJ2-5; 9 positions match TRBD2. V shed 1 base, J shed 3 bases, and the junction held 3 bases outside the gene matches. CDR1 is ENHRY, CDR2 SYGVKD, per germline. The CDR3 runs to 15 residues. The CDR3 here is CAISEWRGGEETQYF. CDR3 DNA sequence: TGTGCCATCAGTGAGTGGCGGGGGGGGGAAGAGACCCAGTACTTC.

The chain uses TRBV4-3 and TRBJ2-1, with 11 bases identical to TRBD2. The germline CDR1 and CDR2 sequences are LGHNA and YSLEER. This CDR3 is built from 16 residues. Losses at the gene ends were 6 bases for V and 4 bases for J; bases not matched to a gene: 8. CDR3 in DNA: TGCGCCAGCAGTCCAAAACTAGCGGGGGTGTACAATGAGCAGTTCTTC. This sequence encodes CASSPKLAGVYNEQFF.

The rearrangement joins TRBV29-1 to TRBJ2-5; tentatively, D is TRBD1 (6 bases). V lost 4 bases, J lost 5 bases, and 23 bases lay in between. CDR1 is SQVTM, CDR2 ANQGSEA, per germline. The CDR3 contains 16 residues. DNA for the CDR3: TGCAGCGTTGGTTCTCAGGGGCCAGGGCTGATGGAGACCCAGTACTTC. This codes for CSVGSQGPGLMETQYF.

This clone came up a few times. This chain uses TRBV4-1 with TRBJ2-5, with no clear D. This CDR3 spans 12 amino acids. Germline-derived CDR1 and CDR2 are MGHRA and YSYEKL. With 0 bases removed from V and 8 bases from J, the gap between germline ends came to 7 bases. The CDR3 here is CASSQDGHTQYF. Here the CDR3 DNA reads TGCGCCAGCAGCCAAGATGGGCATACCCAGTACTTC.

This chain links TRBV5-1 with TRBJ1-2; D gene unclear. Germline V gene lookup returns CDR1 SGHRS and CDR2 YFSETQ. This CDR3 comprises 13 residues. Between the trimmed V and J ends, which lost 0 bases and 8 bases, there was a span of 11 bases. The CDR3: CASSLDSPQGYTF. In DNA form, the CDR3 reads TGCGCCAGCAGCTTGGATTCACCCCAGGGCTACACCTTC.

This chain joins TRBV11-1 and TRBJ2-1; TRBD2 is a possible D gene (6 bases). The V and J ends lost 4 bases and 9 bases respectively, with 16 bases between them. This CDR3 spans 14 amino acids. Germline loops: CDR1 SGHAT, CDR2 FQDESV (reference sequence). In DNA form, the CDR3 reads TGTGCCAGCAGCTCCCGGGCCGCGGAGGGTGAGCAGTTCTTC. Translating it yields CASSSRAAEGEQFF.

The J gene is TRBJ1-1, the V gene TRBV30; D ambiguous. There are 13 residues in the CDR3. The V and J ends lost 2 bases and 1 base respectively, with 8 bases between them. CDR1 is GTSNPN and CDR2 is SVGIG in the germline V gene (reference sequence). This CDR3 reads CAWSPYGNTEAFF. The DNA for the CDR3 is TGTGCCTGGAGTCCCTACGGGAACACTGAAGCTTTCTTT.

The rearrangement links TRBV6-6 to TRBJ1-1, with unresolved D. The V gene's germline CDR1 is MNHNY and CDR2 SVGAGI (reference sequence). This CDR3 region has 13 residues. Trimming shortened V by 7 bases and J by 1 base, and 10 bases separated the two germline ends. The CDR3 DNA reads TGTGCCAGCATTAGTGGTGAGAACACTGAAGCTTTCTTT. It is translated as CASISGENTEAFF.

This clone has more than one count but fewer than ten. The CDR3 sequence: CASSENVGKTEAFF. In DNA, the CDR3 is TGTGCCAGCAGCGAGAATGTCGGTAAGACTGAAGCTTTCTTT. This sequence joins TRBV11-1 and TRBJ1-1; D remains unclear. The germline gives CDR1 SGHAT, CDR2 FQDESV (reference sequence). V dropped 5 bases and J dropped 5 bases, with 15 bases sitting between them. The CDR3 extends over 14 amino acids.

V and J are TRBV2 and TRBJ1-6; possible D gene TRBD1, 6 bases. Trimming stripped 9 bases from V and 7 bases from J, with 22 bases between. The length of the CDR3 is 16 residues. Germline values: CDR1 SNHLY, CDR2 FYNNEI. The CDR3: CASNPAGGAGNSPLHF. The CDR3 DNA reads as TGTGCCAGTAACCCTGCGGGGGGGGCGGGGAATTCACCCCTCCACTTT.

J is TRBJ2-1 and V is TRBV13; TRBD1 agrees at 9 bases. V shed 5 bases and J 2 bases; nucleotides not matched to a gene: 4. The germline CDR1 and CDR2 sequences are PRHDT and FYEKMQ (reference sequence). The CDR3 loop spans 15 amino acids. The CDR3 DNA follows: TGTGCCAGCAGCCTCGGGACAGGGACCTACAATGAGCAGTTCTTC. It translates to CASSLGTGTYNEQFF.

V usage is TRBV18 and J usage is TRBJ2-7; 7 bases align to TRBD2. The length of the CDR3 is 14 residues. With V trimmed by 3 bases and J by 2 bases, 4 bases remained unmatched. The germline V gene encodes CDR1 KGHSH and CDR2 LQKENI. The CDR3 protein is CASSPAGTTYEQYF. CDR3 nucleotide sequence: TGTGCCAGCTCACCGGCCGGGACTACCTACGAGCAGTACTTC.

The rearrangement links TRBV4-1 to TRBJ1-1; 7 bases agree with TRBD1. Losses at the gene ends were 1 base for V and 4 bases for J; bases not matched to a gene: 3. The CDR3 runs to 14 residues. Germline V gene data show CDR1 as MGHRA and CDR2 as YSYEKL. The CDR3 region is CASSQGTGFTEAFF. The CDR3 DNA reads as TGCGCCAGCAGCCAAGGGACAGGCTTCACTGAAGCTTTCTTT.

The genes are TRBV6-5 and TRBJ2-6, with TRBD1 identical over 7 bases. This CDR3 region has 15 residues. V shed 6 bases, J shed 2 bases, and the junction held 4 bases outside the gene matches. Germline CDR1 and CDR2: MNHEY and SVGAGI. CDR3 bases: TGTGCCAGCAGCCGAACAGGGGCTGGGGCCAACGTCCTGACTTTC. Translation gives CASSRTGAGANVLTF.

This clone was detected ten times or more. The genes are TRBV4-3 and TRBJ2-1, with 7 positions matching TRBD2. After removal of 1 base from V and 5 bases from J, the junction contained 5 bases not matched to a gene. Germline CDR1 reads LGHNA; CDR2 reads YSLEER. The CDR3 is 15 amino acids. CDR3 sequence (DNA): TGCGCCAGCAGCCAAGTTCAGCGGGGTGACAATGAGCAGTTCTTC. Translating gives CASSQVQRGDNEQFF.

The V call is TRBV27, the J call TRBJ2-7; D unclear. This CDR3 is built from 14 residues. With 2 bases removed from V and 6 bases from J, the gap between germline ends came to 14 bases. CDR1 is MNHEY and CDR2 is SMNVEV in the germline V gene (reference sequence). The CDR3 nucleotides read TGTGCCAGCAGTTTAGTGTCCCTAAGTCGCGAGCAGTACTTC. It yields the protein CASSLVSLSREQYF.

This clone showed up just a few times. The chain links TRBV27 to TRBJ2-2; D possibly corresponds to TRBD2 (5 bases). The CDR3 is 15 amino acids. The V and J ends lost 2 bases and 4 bases respectively, with 11 bases between them. CDR1 is MNHEY, CDR2 SMNVEV, per germline (reference sequence). This CDR3 is CASSLAAEGTGELFF. The CDR3 DNA sequence: TGTGCCAGCAGTTTAGCAGCCGAGGGCACCGGGGAGCTGTTTTTT.

The chain joins TRBV9 to TRBJ1-2, with D possibly matching TRBD1 (6 bases). There are 14 residues in the CDR3. V dropped 4 bases and J dropped 3 bases, with 13 bases sitting between them. In germline, CDR1 is SGDLS, CDR2 YYNGEE. Here the CDR3 reads CASSPTGSDYGYTF. For the CDR3, the DNA is TGTGCCAGCAGCCCAACAGGGTCTGACTATGGCTACACCTTC.

The chain carries TRBV19 and TRBJ1-2, with 7 bases matching TRBD1. Trimming took 5 bases from V and 3 from J; bases not matched to a gene: 3. This CDR3 region has 13 residues. Germline V lookup: CDR1 LNHDA, CDR2 SQIVND (reference sequence). The CDR3 protein is CASSLQGYYGYTF. The CDR3 region has the DNA TGTGCCAGTAGTCTACAGGGGTACTATGGCTACACCTTC.

This clone was recorded a few times. The chain uses TRBV6-6 and TRBJ1-1; tentatively, D is TRBD1 (5 bases). Germline assignment: CDR1 MNHNY and CDR2 SVGAGI (reference sequence). There are 16 residues in the CDR3. The germline V and J ends were trimmed by 7 bases and 2 bases, with 20 bases remaining between them. The CDR3 DNA follows: TGTGCCAGCATCACACCCCCCGGGCAGGGTAACACTGAAGCTTTCTTT. Protein product: CASITPPGQGNTEAFF.

The chain joins TRBV19 to TRBJ2-1; 8 bases agree with TRBD2. Germline V gene lookup returns CDR1 LNHDA and CDR2 SQIVND (reference sequence). Unmatched junction bases numbered 1, after V lost 3 bases and J lost 3 bases. The CDR3 has 14 residues. In DNA form, the CDR3 reads TGTGCCAGTAGTATTGGGACTAGCTACAATGAGCAGTTCTTC. Translating it yields CASSIGTSYNEQFF. The full variable domain, its missing parts supplied by reference TRBV19 and TRBJ2-1, is DGGITQSPKYLFRKEGQNVTLSCEQNLNHDAMYWYRQDPGQGLRLIYYSQIVNDFQKGDIAEGYSVSREKKESFPLTVTSAQKNPTAFYLCASSIGTSYNEQFFGPGTRLTVL.

The rearrangement uses TRBV7-9 and TRBJ1-6; perhaps TRBD1 as D (6 bases). Trimming took 5 bases from V and 0 from J, leaving 14 bases between them. CDR1 and CDR2 (germline): SEHNR, FQNEAQ (reference sequence). The CDR3 is made up of 17 amino acids. CDR3 in amino acids: CASSPRTASSYNSPLHF. CDR3 in DNA: TGTGCCAGCAGCCCGAGGACAGCGAGCTCCTATAATTCACCCCTCCACTTT.

This chain links TRBV5-6 with TRBJ2-1; 10 bases match TRBD2. The CDR3 has 15 amino acids. CDR1 is SGHDT, CDR2 YYEEEE, per germline. With 4 bases clipped from V and 7 bases from J, the junction kept 8 bases outside the gene matches. The CDR3 DNA follows: TGTGCCAGCAGCCAAAGCGGGGGGGTTATTAATGAGCAGTTCTTC. It specifies CASSQSGGVINEQFF.

The rearrangement uses TRBV20-1 and TRBJ1-4, with D perhaps matching TRBD1 (6 bases). The CDR3 is made up of 11 amino acids. Germline V gives CDR1 DFQATT, CDR2 SNEGSKA (reference sequence). The germline V and J ends were trimmed by 4 bases and 8 bases, with 8 bases remaining between them. The CDR3 reads CSANRDEKLFF. CDR3 coding DNA: TGCAGTGCTAACAGGGACGAAAAACTGTTTTTT.

The gene calls are TRBV5-4 and TRBJ2-3; 10 bases are shared with TRBD2. Germline V gene lookup returns CDR1 SGHNT and CDR2 YYREEE (reference sequence). This CDR3 has 16 amino acids. The J segment lost 1 base and the V segment lost 2 bases, leaving 4 bases of the junction unmatched. The CDR3 sequence: CASSFKRGGGTDTQYF. In nucleotides, the CDR3 is TGTGCCAGCAGCTTTAAGCGGGGGGGCGGCACAGATACGCAGTATTTT.

V and J are TRBV19 and TRBJ2-5, with a tentative D call TRBD2 (6 bases). This CDR3 comprises 14 residues. CDR1 LNHDA and CDR2 SQIVND come from the germline V gene (reference sequence). Trimming cost V 8 bases and J 5 bases, with 18 bases left between them. The CDR3: CASAGLPLSETQYF. The CDR3 nucleotides read TGTGCCAGTGCGGGACTTCCCCTGTCGGAGACCCAGTACTTC.

CDR3 DNA sequence: TGTGCCAGCAGCGTAGTGGACAGGGCTAAAGCTTTCTTT. This encodes CASSVVDRAKAFF. The gene calls are TRBV9 and TRBJ1-1, with TRBD1 matching over 8 bases. The V and J ends lost 0 bases and 9 bases, in that order; junction bases with no gene match: 4. In germline, CDR1 is SGDLS, CDR2 YYNGEE. The CDR3 is 13 residues long.

V usage is TRBV5-1 and J usage is TRBJ2-3, with 11 bases lining up with TRBD2. From germline, CDR1 is SGHRS and CDR2 YFSETQ. CDR3 length: 16 residues. Trimming took 4 bases from V and 5 from J; bases not matched to a gene: 9. The CDR3 region is CASSTHSGGAVDTQYF. CDR3 in DNA: TGCGCCAGCAGCACCCATAGCGGGGGGGCTGTAGATACGCAGTATTTT. Using reference TRBV5-1 and TRBJ2-3 for the parts outside the CDR3, the full variable domain is KAGVTQTPRYLIKTRGQQVTLSCSPISGHRSVSWYQQTPGQGLQFLFEYFSETQRNKGNFPGRFSGRQFSNSRSEMNVSTLELGDSALYLCASSTHSGGAVDTQYFGPGTRLTVL.